The 28 T cell receptor beta chains in this list originate from one sample, sequenced in a study of blood T cells in healthy people across ages. For the second PCR, which ran for roughly 6 to 12 cycles, a sample-barcoded 5' primer and a J-beta primer mix were used. Each CDR3 protein is one row after TCRdb ran MiXCR on the 5' RACE reads. The sample holds some 1,500,000 distinct CDR3 sequences; roughly 43% are singletons and the top ten take about 4%. The sample was blood. All receptors come from a woman between 18 and 29 years old in good health.

The CDR3 sequence: CASSIPGTSGLEQYF. CDR3 in DNA: TGTGCCAGCAGCATTCCCGGGACTAGCGGGTTGGAGCAGTACTTC. V is TRBV7-9 and J is TRBJ2-5, with TRBD2 matching 12 bases. The CDR3 contains 15 residues. Germline V gene lookup returns CDR1 SEHNR and CDR2 FQNEAQ (reference sequence). Trimming at V came to 5 bases and at J to 11 bases, leaving 12 bases not matched to a gene.

The rearrangement joins TRBV6-2 or TRBV6-3 to TRBJ1-2, with TRBD1 as a possible D gene (6 bases). The length of the CDR3 is 14 residues. Per the germline V gene, CDR1 is MNHEY and CDR2 is SVGEGT. The V end was cut by 5 bases, the J end by 6 bases, with 16 bases between. The CDR3 sequence is CASSVLRGGHGYTF. DNA for the CDR3: TGTGCCAGCAGTGTCCTTCGTGGGGGCCATGGCTACACCTTC.

The CDR3 sequence: CASRRGLAGMRRGNEQFF. CDR3 DNA sequence: TGTGCCAGCAGACGGGGACTAGCGGGAATGCGAAGGGGCAATGAGCAGTTCTTC. The chain joins TRBV6-2 or TRBV6-3 to TRBJ2-1; TRBD2 agrees at 13 bases. J lost 6 bases, V lost 6 bases, and 14 bases had no gene match. From germline, CDR1 is MNHEY and CDR2 SVGEGT. CDR3 length equals 18 residues.

In this sample, this clonotype turned up once. The rearrangement links TRBV20-1 to TRBJ1-6; D possibly corresponds to TRBD1 (5 bases). Trimming removed 1 base at V and 7 bases at J, with 11 bases between. The CDR3 length is 14 residues. Germline CDR1 DFQATT, CDR2 SNEGSKA (reference sequence). This chain's CDR3 is CSARAGGSNSPLHF. Written as DNA, the CDR3 is TGCAGTGCTAGAGCCGGGGGTTCCAATTCACCCCTCCACTTT.

V gene TRBV5-1 combines with J gene TRBJ2-7; D is ambiguous. Germline CDR1 and CDR2: SGHRS and YFSETQ. The CDR3 loop spans 13 amino acids. V lost 0 bases, J lost 7 bases, and 11 bases lay in between. The CDR3 bases are TGCGCCAGCAGCTTGGGCTTGATAAATGAGCAGTACTTC. Its translation: CASSLGLINEQYF.

This clonotype occurred many times. The rearrangement joins TRBV10-3 to TRBJ2-5; D gene unclear. Trimming left V 4 bases short and J 11 bases short, with 14 bases between. The germline V gene has CDR1 ENHRY and CDR2 SYGVKD. The CDR3 consists of 12 residues. DNA of the CDR3: TGTGCCATCAGTGGAAGCTACAATGAGCAGTACTTC. It codes for CAISGSYNEQYF.

This rearrangement joins TRBV7-2 to TRBJ2-5; D gene ambiguous. V was shortened by 3 bases and J by 11 bases, with 10 bases between the two germline ends. Germline CDR1 reads SGHTA; CDR2 reads FQGNSA. This CDR3 region has 11 residues. CDR3 loop: CASSFQIEQYF. The CDR3 region has the DNA TGTGCCAGCAGCTTTCAGATTGAGCAGTACTTC.

The rearrangement links TRBV20-1 to TRBJ2-7; 10 nucleotides line up with TRBD1. Germline assignment: CDR1 DFQATT and CDR2 SNEGSKA (reference sequence). The trim removed 5 bases at V and 6 bases at J, leaving 4 bases unmatched. This CDR3 comprises 12 residues. DNA of the CDR3: TGCAGTGCTTGGGACAGGGGTAGCGAGCAGTACTTC. Protein product: CSAWDRGSEQYF.

The chain recombines TRBV7-9 with TRBJ1-2; weak D call: TRBD1 (5 bases). The CDR3 is 11 amino acids. V shed 10 bases and J shed 5 bases, with 11 bases lying between them. Germline lookup yields CDR1 SEHNR and CDR2 FQNEAQ (reference sequence). The CDR3 DNA reads TGTGCCACCCAGGAGGGGTATGGCTACACCTTC. Translated: CATQEGYGYTF.

The genes are TRBV7-2 and TRBJ1-1, with D perhaps TRBD1 (5 bases). The CDR3 runs to 12 residues. Germline loops: CDR1 SGHTA, CDR2 FQGNSA. V lost 4 bases and J lost 7, with 10 bases in between. CDR3 protein: CASSWRGGEAFF. For the CDR3, the DNA is TGTGCCAGCAGCTGGAGGGGCGGTGAAGCTTTCTTT.

The table lists this clonotype with a few counts. This chain connects TRBV20-1 to TRBJ2-3; D remains unclear. Germline assignment: CDR1 DFQATT and CDR2 SNEGSKA (reference sequence). The CDR3 sequence is 14 residues long. The V end lost 5 bases, the J end lost 1 base, and 13 bases lay between the germline ends. The DNA of the CDR3 is TGCAGTGCTGCAAACAGCCGGGGCACAGATACGCAGTATTTT. This sequence encodes CSAANSRGTDTQYF.

In its sample, this clonotype was seen a few times. The CDR3 loop is CSARANLGDTQYF. The CDR3 region has the DNA TGCAGTGCTAGAGCCAACCTGGGGGATACGCAGTATTTT. V and J are TRBV20-1 and TRBJ2-3; D gene ambiguous. CDR1 is DFQATT, CDR2 SNEGSKA, per germline (reference sequence). Trimming pared 1 base from V and 6 bases from J, leaving 11 bases between. The CDR3 is made up of 13 amino acids.

The chain carries TRBV7-2 and TRBJ1-2; the D is unclear. Germline V gives CDR1 SGHTA, CDR2 FQGNSA. V lost 10 bases, J lost 6 bases, and 18 bases lay in between. The CDR3 runs to 13 residues. This CDR3 reads CAISAVPLDGYTF. In nucleotides, the CDR3 is TGTGCCATTTCTGCCGTCCCCCTCGATGGCTACACCTTC.

This clonotype was counted a few times. This chain connects TRBV5-5 to TRBJ2-1, with D perhaps matching TRBD1 or TRBD2 (5 bases each). Germline values: CDR1 SGHKS, CDR2 YYEKEE (reference sequence). V lost 3 bases and J lost 4, with 14 bases in between. The CDR3 has 15 amino acids. The CDR3 protein is CASSSHRDPYNEQFF. CDR3 coding DNA: TGTGCCAGCAGCTCGCACCGGGACCCATACAATGAGCAGTTCTTC.

This chain connects TRBV12-3 or TRBV12-4 to TRBJ2-3, with D perhaps matching TRBD1 or TRBD2 (5 bases each). V lost 6 bases, J lost 4 bases, and 17 bases lay in between. This CDR3 has 15 residues. CDR3 nucleotides: TGTGCCAGCAGCCAGGGACGGATTAGCGCAGATACGCAGTATTTT. It is translated as CASSQGRISADTQYF.

This clonotype was detected a few times. The chain uses TRBV2 and TRBJ2-6; tentative D call: TRBD2 (5 bases). Germline V gives CDR1 SNHLY, CDR2 FYNNEI. The CDR3 loop spans 14 amino acids. V shed 7 bases and J shed 1 base, with 8 bases lying between them. The CDR3 is CASKRGSGANVLTF. DNA for the CDR3: TGTGCCAGCAAAAGAGGGTCTGGGGCCAACGTCCTGACTTTC.

This chain uses TRBV2 with TRBJ1-1; tentatively, D is TRBD1 (6 bases). Germline V lookup: CDR1 SNHLY, CDR2 FYNNEI. The V gene lost 1 base and the J gene lost 6 bases, with 12 bases spanning the gap. CDR3 size: 14 residues. The CDR3 here is CASSEGGGRAEAFF. In DNA, the CDR3 is TGTGCCAGCAGTGAAGGGGGGGGGCGGGCTGAAGCTTTCTTT.

This chain links TRBV29-1 with TRBJ1-2; D may be TRBD1 (6 bases). CDR3 size: 13 residues. Germline V CDR1 and CDR2: SQVTM, ANQGSEA. The V gene lost 2 bases and the J gene lost 8 bases, with 15 bases spanning the gap. DNA for the CDR3: TGCAGCGTTGAAAATCCAGGGGTTGAAGGCTACACCTTC. This translates into CSVENPGVEGYTF.

Note on this clonotype: A read error may explain this, as a much larger clone is one base away. The chain uses TRBV12-3 or TRBV12-4 and TRBJ1-1; possible D gene TRBD1, 6 bases. The CDR3 covers 13 residues. The CDR3 DNA is TGTGCCTGCAGCCCCGGGGGGCGGACTGAAGCTTTCTTT. Translated: CACSPGGRTEAFF.

The chain couples TRBV30 to TRBJ2-7; D remains unclear. CDR1 is GTSNPN, CDR2 SVGIG, per germline (reference sequence). Trimming cost V 2 bases and J 2 bases, with 10 bases left between them. The CDR3 totals 13 residues. DNA for the CDR3: TGTGCCTGGAGTCGAGGCGTCCCCTACGAGCAGTACTTC. Protein product: CAWSRGVPYEQYF. The complete variable domain, with remaining parts taken from reference TRBV30 and TRBJ2-7, reads SQTIHQWPATLVQPVGSPLSLECTVEGTSNPNLYWYRQAAGRGLQLLFYSVGIGQISSEVPQNLSASRPQDRQFILSSKKLLLSDSGFYLCAWSRGVPYEQYFGPGTRLTVT.

A word on this clonotype: At one end, the junction sequence differs from germline, possibly due to a read error. The chain carries TRBV6-5 and TRBJ2-5, with 9 bases identical to TRBD1. This CDR3 spans 16 amino acids. CDR1 is MNHEY, CDR2 SVGAGI, per germline. The CDR3 here is CACSRRTGDPPNEQYF. The CDR3 DNA sequence: TGTGCCTGCAGCCGTCGGACAGGGGATCCTCCAAATGAGCAGTACTTC.

The sample holds a few counts of this clonotype. The chain is built from TRBV20-1 and TRBJ1-1; no reliable D call. V gave up 0 bases and J gave up 4 bases, with 18 bases separating them. The CDR3 has 16 residues. CDR1 is DFQATT and CDR2 is SNEGSKA in the germline V gene (reference sequence). The CDR3 nucleotides read TGCAGTGCTAGAGACCTAGTTTCACCCTGGGCCACTGAAGCTTTCTTT. This codes for CSARDLVSPWATEAFF.

In its sample, this clonotype was seen a few times. The CDR3: CAWSVRGADTQYF. Here the CDR3 DNA reads TGTGCCTGGAGTGTTAGGGGAGCAGATACGCAGTATTTT. The V call is TRBV30, the J call TRBJ2-3; D tentatively reads TRBD1 or TRBD2 (5 bases each). V was cut by 0 bases and J by 4 bases, with 8 bases left in between. The CDR3 sequence is 13 residues long. CDR1 is GTSNPN and CDR2 is SVGIG in the germline V gene (reference sequence).

This rearrangement joins TRBV7-2 to TRBJ2-1; D unclear. Germline V gene lookup returns CDR1 SGHTA and CDR2 FQGNSA. Trimming shortened V by 0 bases and J by 7 bases, and 7 bases separated the two germline ends. This CDR3 contains 13 residues. For the CDR3, the DNA is TGTGCCAGCAGCTTAGCACGAAAGAATGAGCAGTTCTTC. Its protein product is CASSLARKNEQFF.

This clonotype was seen only once. At one boundary the junction diverges from the germline segment, which might be a read error. The chain uses TRBV29-1 and TRBJ1-1, with 7 nucleotides matching TRBD1. Germline assignment: CDR1 SQVTM and CDR2 ANQGSEA. The CDR3 is 16 residues long. This chain's CDR3 is CSVEPRGQGVNTGAFF. DNA for the CDR3: TGCAGCGTTGAACCCCGAGGGCAGGGGGTGAACACTGGAGCTTTCTTT.

This CDR3 is CASSQDQGRSSYNEQFF. The CDR3 DNA sequence: TGTGCCAGCAGCCAAGATCAGGGGCGGAGCTCCTACAATGAGCAGTTCTTC. The chain couples TRBV4-2 to TRBJ2-1; D is perhaps TRBD1 (6 bases). The CDR3 runs 17 residues. Trimming stripped 0 bases from V and 0 bases from J, with 12 bases between. Germline loops: CDR1 LGHNA, CDR2 YNFKEQ.

This clonotype was counted between two and nine times. The J gene is TRBJ2-5, the V gene TRBV20-1; TRBD2 is a possible D gene (5 bases). The CDR3 sequence is 13 residues long. Germline lookup yields CDR1 DFQATT and CDR2 SNEGSKA (reference sequence). V lost 2 bases to trimming and J lost 2 bases, with 9 bases between them. The CDR3 protein is CSARQRVQETQYF. The CDR3 region has the DNA TGCAGTGCTAGACAGAGGGTACAAGAGACCCAGTACTTC.

This chain uses TRBV6-4 with TRBJ2-1; 14 bases match TRBD2. The junction had 4 bases not matched to a gene; V was cut back by 4 bases and J by 8 bases. The CDR3 is made up of 15 amino acids. CDR1 is MRHNA and CDR2 is SNTAGT in the germline V gene. The chain's CDR3 is CASSVGTSGSYEQFF. The CDR3, as DNA: TGTGCCAGCAGTGTAGGGACTAGCGGGAGTTATGAGCAGTTCTTC.